Each of the 29 T cell receptor beta chains below was sequenced from the same sample in a study of T cell changes during pregnancy in multiple sclerosis (dated by TCRdb to about 2019). Library construction relied on the immunoSEQ multiplex PCR assay. TCRdb stores this immuneACCESS table with in-frame sequences only. Part of the clones is absent; in the studies checked, under half of the shortfall reflects unresolved V genes, and no reason is known for the rest. Counted in this sample were around 95,000 clones; approximately 90% of them appeared once. The ten largest make up around 2.1% of the sample. This material consisted of peripheral blood, taken after pregnancy. These receptors all stem from a female donor in good health, enrolled as a control in a pregnancy study.

The chain links TRBV7-3 to TRBJ1-1; a weak D match, TRBD1 (6 bases). The CDR3 runs to 16 residues. Germline V CDR1 and CDR2: SGHTA, FQGTGA. With 0 bases removed from V and 4 bases from J, the gap between germline ends came to 15 bases. The CDR3 sequence is CASSLTPLGAGTEAFF. DNA of the CDR3: TGTGCCAGCAGCTTAACGCCACTGGGGGCTGGCACTGAAGCTTTCTTT.

This chain connects TRBV5-6 to TRBJ2-1; 8 positions match TRBD2. Germline V gene data show CDR1 as SGHDT and CDR2 as YYEEEE. The CDR3 spans 17 residues. Trimming cost V 4 bases and J 1 base; bases outside gene matches: 10. The CDR3 loop is CASSITLAGLSYNEQFF. CDR3 nucleotides: TGTGCCAGCAGCATAACATTAGCGGGGTTATCCTACAATGAGCAGTTCTTC.

The rearrangement uses TRBV7-9 and TRBJ2-1, with TRBD2 matching over 9 bases. V shed 8 bases and J 5 bases; nucleotides not matched to a gene: 10. The CDR3 runs to 15 residues. Looked up from germline, CDR1 is SEHNR and CDR2 is FQNEAQ (reference sequence). The CDR3 bases are TGTGCCAGCCGGTCGGGGACTAGCCGCCACAATGAGCAGTTCTTC. Residues: CASRSGTSRHNEQFF.

The chain has TRBV15 and TRBJ2-5; 8 bases fit TRBD2. Looked up from germline, CDR1 is LNHNV and CDR2 is YYDKDF (reference sequence). The CDR3 extends over 16 amino acids. V shed 3 bases, J shed 2 bases, and the junction held 8 bases outside the gene matches. The CDR3 reads CATSSSGTRGQETQYF. CDR3 nucleotide sequence: TGTGCCACCAGCAGCTCCGGGACTAGGGGACAAGAGACCCAGTACTTC.

The chain combines TRBV19 with TRBJ2-3, with unresolved D. With 7 bases removed from V and 0 bases from J, the gap between germline ends came to 14 bases. CDR1 is LNHDA and CDR2 is SQIVND in the germline V gene (reference sequence). This CDR3 has 15 residues. CDR3 DNA sequence: TGTGCCAGTAACGAGAGGAGCTCTAGCACAGATACGCAGTATTTT. Its translation: CASNERSSSTDTQYF. Supplemented by reference TRBV19 and TRBJ2-3, the full variable domain reads DGGITQSPKYLFRKEGQNVTLSCEQNLNHDAMYWYRQDPGQGLRLIYYSQIVNDFQKGDIAEGYSVSREKKESFPLTVTSAQKNPTAFYLCASNERSSSTDTQYFGPGTRLTVL.

This clone has only one observation. V gene TRBV7-9 combines with J gene TRBJ1-2; D is undetermined. CDR1 is SEHNR, CDR2 FQNEAQ, per germline (reference sequence). The CDR3 contains 15 residues. Trimming removed 1 base from V and 6 bases from J, with 15 bases in between. This chain's CDR3 is CASSLGAGHHDGYTF. In nucleotides, the CDR3 is TGTGCCAGCAGCTTAGGGGCGGGCCACCATGATGGCTACACCTTC. The full variable domain, rest sourced from reference TRBV7-9 and TRBJ1-2, is DTGVSQNPRHKITKRGQNVTFRCDPISEHNRLYWYRQTLGQGPEFLTYFQNEAQLEKSRLLSDRFSAERPKGSFSTLEIQRTEQGDSAMYLCASSLGAGHHDGYTFGSGTRLTVV.

The chain is built from TRBV4-1 and TRBJ2-2, with 7 bases identical to TRBD1. Germline CDR1 and CDR2: MGHRA and YSYEKL. The length of the CDR3 is 14 residues. V lost 4 bases and J lost 4; bases outside the gene matches: 3. This chain's CDR3 is CASSPRQGTGELFF. The CDR3 bases are TGCGCCAGCAGCCCTCGACAGGGCACCGGGGAGCTGTTTTTT.

The CDR3 protein is CASSPLSYNEQFF. The CDR3 nucleotides are TGCGCCAGCAGTCCCCTTTCCTACAATGAGCAGTTCTTC. V gene TRBV10-2 combines with J gene TRBJ2-1; D not resolved. Germline CDR1 WSHSY, CDR2 SAAADI. This CDR3 is 13 amino acids long. V was cut by 5 bases and J by 1 base, with 6 bases left in between.

The chain couples TRBV7-2 to TRBJ1-1; D is unclear. Trimming took 4 bases from V and 5 from J, leaving 14 bases between them. This CDR3 comprises 14 residues. The germline CDR1 and CDR2 sequences are SGHTA and FQGNSA. The CDR3 bases are TGTGCCAGCAGCTCCTATGGAGGGCTAACTGAAGCTTTCTTT. It translates to CASSSYGGLTEAFF.

Note on this clone: The junction departs from germline at one end; a sequencing error may be responsible. This rearrangement joins TRBV11-2 to TRBJ2-7; 8 nucleotides agree with TRBD2. The CDR3 loop spans 14 amino acids. Germline V lookup: CDR1 SGHAT, CDR2 FQNNGV. CDR3 residues: CASILAGSTYEQYF. For the CDR3, the DNA is TGTGCCAGCATCTTAGCGGGGTCCACCTACGAGCAGTACTTC.

The chain joins TRBV29-1 to TRBJ2-2; 7 bases align to TRBD2. CDR1 SQVTM and CDR2 ANQGSEA come from the germline V gene. The V segment lost 6 bases and the J segment 6 bases; nucleotides outside the gene matches: 13. CDR3 length equals 15 residues. The CDR3, as DNA: TGCAGCGTGACTGGGCGTGGGAGGGCTGCCGGGGAGCTGTTTTTT. It codes for CSVTGRGRAAGELFF.

The table lists this clone with a few counts. The V call is TRBV10-3, the J call TRBJ1-1, with a possible D match to TRBD1 (6 bases). Germline V gene sequence: CDR1 ENHRY, CDR2 SYGVKD. The V gene lost 10 bases and the J gene lost 1 base, with 13 bases spanning the gap. The CDR3 consists of 13 residues. CDR3 in amino acids: CANRDTRNTEAFF. Here the CDR3 DNA reads TGTGCCAACCGGGACACTAGGAACACTGAAGCTTTCTTT.

The chain recombines TRBV29-1 with TRBJ2-7; possibly TRBD2 for D (6 bases). V lost 7 bases and J 7 bases, leaving 23 bases between the germline ends. This CDR3 contains 14 residues. Germline CDR1 is SQVTM and CDR2 is ANQGSEA. This CDR3 is CSAAGTATYGEQYF. CDR3 DNA sequence: TGCAGCGCCGCTGGGACTGCAACCTACGGGGAGCAGTACTTC.

This chain connects TRBV5-5 to TRBJ2-5; D is undetermined. In germline, CDR1 is SGHKS, CDR2 YYEKEE (reference sequence). Trimming removed 3 bases from V and 4 bases from J, with 7 bases in between. This CDR3 is built from 12 residues. CDR3 in DNA: TGTGCCAGCAGCTCCAATTTAGAGACCCAGTACTTC. Amino acid sequence: CASSSNLETQYF.

This clone was picked up one time. The genes are TRBV28 and TRBJ2-2; D perhaps matches TRBD1 (7 bases). The V end was cut by 7 bases, the J end by 1 base, with 13 bases between. This CDR3 has 15 amino acids. Germline V gene data show CDR1 as MDHEN and CDR2 as SYDVKM. CDR3 sequence reads: CASTPGDRNTGELFF. CDR3 coding DNA: TGTGCCAGCACTCCGGGGGACAGGAACACCGGGGAGCTGTTTTTT.

The J gene is TRBJ2-5, the V gene TRBV13, with 15 bases that match TRBD2. V shed 3 bases and J 1 base; nucleotides not matched to a gene: 3. Germline CDR1 reads PRHDT; CDR2 reads FYEKMQ (reference sequence). The CDR3 is 17 amino acids. The CDR3 spells CASSFGLAGGTQETQYF. The CDR3 DNA follows: TGTGCCAGCAGCTTCGGACTAGCGGGAGGGACCCAAGAGACCCAGTACTTC.

V and J are TRBV9 and TRBJ2-1; TRBD2 agrees at 11 bases. With V trimmed by 4 bases and J by 3 bases, 9 bases remained unmatched. Germline V CDR1 and CDR2: SGDLS, YYNGEE. This CDR3 is built from 17 residues. CDR3 bases: TGTGCCAGCAGCCCAAAAACTAGCGGGAGATACTACAATGAGCAGTTCTTC. It yields the protein CASSPKTSGRYYNEQFF.

The rearrangement joins TRBV5-1 to TRBJ2-2, with D possibly TRBD1 on 5 matching bases. CDR1 and CDR2 (germline): SGHRS, YFSETQ. V gave up 2 bases and J gave up 2 bases, with 13 bases separating them. The CDR3 loop spans 16 amino acids. The CDR3: CASSFGAEPNTGELFF. The CDR3 DNA follows: TGCGCCAGCAGCTTTGGGGCAGAACCTAACACCGGGGAGCTGTTTTTT. The complete variable domain, with remaining parts taken from reference TRBV5-1 and TRBJ2-2, reads KAGVTQTPRYLIKTRGQQVTLSCSPISGHRSVSWYQQTPGQGLQFLFEYFSETQRNKGNFPGRFSGRQFSNSRSEMNVSTLELGDSALYLCASSFGAEPNTGELFFGEGSRLTVL.

The chain joins TRBV5-1 to TRBJ1-4; 7 nucleotides align to TRBD1. V shed 4 bases, J shed 4 bases, and the junction held 10 bases outside the gene matches. The CDR3 length is 16 residues. The V gene's germline CDR1 is SGHRS and CDR2 YFSETQ. The CDR3 nucleotides are TGCGCCAGCAGCCTTGGACCGGGACAGCATAATGAAAAACTGTTTTTT. Its protein product is CASSLGPGQHNEKLFF.

This sequence joins TRBV15 and TRBJ2-5; D possibly corresponds to TRBD2 (5 bases). The V end lost 3 bases, the J end lost 2 bases, and 10 bases lay between the germline ends. Germline V lookup: CDR1 LNHNV, CDR2 YYDKDF (reference sequence). This CDR3 contains 14 residues. The CDR3 is CATSRGDTQETQYF. The CDR3 region has the DNA TGTGCCACCAGCAGGGGAGACACACAAGAGACCCAGTACTTC.

This chain links TRBV4-2 with TRBJ2-1; 8 nucleotides align to TRBD1. The ends lost 1 base at V and 9 bases at J; junction bases unmatched: 11. CDR1 and CDR2 (germline): LGHNA, YNFKEQ. The CDR3 runs 16 residues. Written as DNA, the CDR3 is TGTGCCAGCAGCCAAGCCGGGACAGGAGTTGATGCTGAGCAGTTCTTC. Encoded protein: CASSQAGTGVDAEQFF.

The chain links TRBV19 to TRBJ1-1; TRBD1 agrees at 10 bases. Germline loops: CDR1 LNHDA, CDR2 SQIVND (reference sequence). Losses at the gene ends were 7 bases for V and 3 bases for J; bases not matched to a gene: 8. This CDR3 contains 15 residues. The CDR3 DNA follows: TGTGCCAGTACCTACGACAGGGGGCTCGACACTGAAGCTTTCTTT. It codes for CASTYDRGLDTEAFF.

The sample holds a few counts of this clone. V is TRBV18 and J is TRBJ1-1, with 10 positions matching TRBD1. V was clipped by 3 bases and J by 5 bases; unmatched bases: 3. Germline CDR1 KGHSH, CDR2 LQKENI. The CDR3 runs 14 residues. CDR3 in DNA: TGTGCCAGCTCACCGACAGGGGGCTTTACTGAAGCTTTCTTT. Translated: CASSPTGGFTEAFF.

This rearrangement joins TRBV10-3 to TRBJ1-1, with 9 positions matching TRBD1. The germline gives CDR1 ENHRY, CDR2 SYGVKD. This CDR3 comprises 14 residues. J was trimmed by 3 bases and V by 3 bases; bases with no gene match: 2. The CDR3 nucleotides are TGTGCCATCAGTGACGGGACAGGGTACACTGAAGCTTTCTTT. This codes for CAISDGTGYTEAFF.

This chain uses TRBV27 with TRBJ2-5; 7 nucleotides match TRBD1. The better agreement between TRBJ2-7 and the DNA end casts doubt on the J call. CDR1 and CDR2 (germline): MNHEY, SMNVEV (reference sequence). This CDR3 spans 15 amino acids. The CDR3 spells CASSLRAGGNNEQYF. The CDR3 nucleotides read TGTGCCAGCAGTTTAAGGGCAGGGGGAAACAACGAGCAGTACTTC.

The chain carries TRBV7-2 and TRBJ2-1; no definite D call. Trimming removed 6 bases from V and 4 bases from J, with 7 bases in between. Per germline, CDR1 SGHTA and CDR2 FQGNSA. CDR3 size: 12 residues. Here the CDR3 DNA reads TGTGCCAGCAGGGAGACGTACAATGAGCAGTTCTTC. Amino acid sequence: CASRETYNEQFF.

The chain employs TRBV14 and TRBJ2-1; perhaps TRBD1 as D (6 bases). V lost 4 bases, J lost 4 bases, and 14 bases lay in between. Per the germline V gene, CDR1 is SGHDN and CDR2 is FVKESK. This CDR3 has 15 amino acids. DNA of the CDR3: TGTGCCAGCAGCCCCCAGGGGTTCCCTTACAATGAGCAGTTCTTC. Amino acids: CASSPQGFPYNEQFF.

Concerning this clone itself: The junction shows a germline mismatch at one end, possibly a read error. J is TRBJ2-5 and V is TRBV7-7, with a possible D match to TRBD2 (6 bases). The tail of the sequence fits TRBJ2-7 better, so the J call may be wrong. This CDR3 is built from 17 residues. Germline lookup yields CDR1 SSHAT and CDR2 FNYEAQ (reference sequence). CDR3 amino acids: CASSSIPRLAKPYEQYF. The DNA for the CDR3 is TGTGCTAGCAGCTCTATACCCCGGCTAGCGAAGCCCTACGAGCAGTACTTC.

V and J are TRBV6-8 and TRBJ1-4; possible D gene TRBD1, 5 bases. The CDR3 consists of 14 residues. Trimming took off 6 bases at V and 5 bases at J, with 13 bases between the two ends. CDR1 is MNHGY and CDR2 is SAAAGT in the germline V gene. The CDR3 sequence: CASSGRKGNEKLFF. The CDR3 coding sequence is TGTGCCAGCAGCGGGCGAAAGGGGAATGAAAAACTGTTTTTT.